The T cell receptor beta chain under discussion was sequenced for a study of T cell repertoires in cytomegalovirus infection. There are a few counts of this clonotype. Its antigen is not known. Each CDR3 protein gets one entry after TCRdb re-called the reads with MiXCR. The table includes 200,000 to 250,000 distinct CDR3 sequences, approximately 40% detected once. Here the sequenced sample was CD8+ T cells from cultured PBMCs, taken from culture after CMV antigen stimulation. This receptor was obtained from a human donor in good health (CMV status not recorded). Some clones in this sample may be carry-over from other donors' samples.

CDR3: CASSPRAGYTEAFF. DNA for the CDR3: TGTGCCAGCAGCCCCAGGGCCGGGTACACTGAAGCTTTCTTT. The rearrangement joins TRBV7-6 to TRBJ1-1; D possibly corresponds to TRBD1 (5 bases). V lost 5 bases, J lost 3 bases, and 13 bases lay in between. The CDR3 runs to 14 residues. Per germline, CDR1 SGHVS and CDR2 FNYEAQ.